These 25 T cell receptor beta chains originate from one sample sequenced in a study of response to subunit inactivated influenza vaccine (dated by TCRdb to 2016 to 2019). Library prep was done by RT-PCR. Instrument used: Illumina HiSeq 2500. TCRdb handled the public reads itself, with Q25 trimming in fastp and clone calling in MiXCR, and kept productive beta chains. Identical CDR3 proteins give one entry, which carries the most common genes and DNA. The sample table lists approximately 700,000 distinct CDR3 sequences, about a sixth of them with a count of one. The top ten constitute 9.5% to 13% of the sample. The sample here was PBMCs from blood, taken about 13 days after vaccination. The receptors shown here come from a man aged 45-65 years who received an inactivated influenza vaccine. Donor details come from another sample of the same person, matched by shared clones.

This clonotype has just a few counts. The chain joins TRBV4-3 to TRBJ2-7; 9 nucleotides align to TRBD2. This CDR3 contains 15 residues. From germline, CDR1 is LGHNA and CDR2 YSLEER. Unmatched junction bases numbered 7, after V lost 1 base and J lost 6 bases. The CDR3 protein is CASSQAASGVFEQYF. In nucleotides, the CDR3 is TGCGCCAGCAGCCAAGCAGCTAGCGGGGTATTCGAGCAGTACTTC.

V usage is TRBV20-1 and J usage is TRBJ2-2; D is possibly TRBD2 (5 bases). Germline values: CDR1 DFQATT, CDR2 SNEGSKA (reference sequence). V was trimmed by 3 bases and J by 3 bases, leaving 11 bases between them. The CDR3 is 14 residues long. CDR3 bases: TGCAGTGCTAGTCGCGGGTGGGACACCGGGGAGCTGTTTTTT. This sequence encodes CSASRGWDTGELFF.

This clonotype has only a few counts. The rearrangement joins TRBV20-1 to TRBJ2-7; 9 nucleotides line up with TRBD2. The CDR3 runs 15 residues. V was clipped by 2 bases and J by 3 bases; unmatched bases: 8. The germline V gene has CDR1 DFQATT and CDR2 SNEGSKA (reference sequence). CDR3 sequence reads: CSARFGLAGIYEQYF. The CDR3 DNA reads as TGCAGTGCTAGATTCGGGCTAGCGGGGATCTACGAGCAGTACTTC.

This CDR3 is CAISEYPGNTIYF. CDR3 nucleotide sequence: TGTGCCATCAGTGAATACCCTGGAAACACCATATATTTT. This chain links TRBV10-3 with TRBJ1-3; the D is unclear. Per the germline V gene, CDR1 is ENHRY and CDR2 is SYGVKD. Trimming shortened V by 3 bases and J by 2 bases, and 5 bases separated the two germline ends. CDR3 size: 13 residues.

This CDR3 reads CATSDRGDTQYF. The CDR3 DNA sequence: TGTGCCACCAGTGACCGCGGAGATACGCAGTATTTT. V usage is TRBV24-1 and J usage is TRBJ2-3; D unresolved. The V gene's germline CDR1 is KGHDR and CDR2 SFDVKD. The CDR3 contains 12 residues. V lost 4 bases to trimming and J lost 5 bases, with 6 bases between them.

This clonotype turned up a few times. The V call is TRBV9, the J call TRBJ2-1; TRBD1 aligns across 10 bases. Germline V gene sequence: CDR1 SGDLS, CDR2 YYNGEE. The CDR3 has 16 amino acids. Trimming at V came to 3 bases and at J to 6 bases, leaving 9 bases not matched to a gene. The CDR3 DNA reads as TGTGCCAGCAGCGATCTCGGGACAGGGGTTAGCAATGAGCAGTTCTTC. It specifies CASSDLGTGVSNEQFF.

This chain joins TRBV10-3 and TRBJ2-7; possible D gene TRBD2, 6 bases. Trimming pared 7 bases from V and 0 bases from J, leaving 10 bases between. This CDR3 contains 13 residues. Germline V CDR1 and CDR2: ENHRY, SYGVKD. CDR3 loop: CAIMAGSSYEQYF. As DNA, the CDR3 is TGTGCCATCATGGCCGGGAGCTCCTACGAGCAGTACTTC.

This clonotype was counted only a few times. This rearrangement joins TRBV10-1 to TRBJ2-7; D ambiguous. The CDR3 runs 14 residues. Germline values: CDR1 WNHNN, CDR2 SYGVQD (reference sequence). Trimming shortened V by 3 bases and J by 2 bases, and 11 bases separated the two germline ends. The CDR3 bases are TGCGCCAGCAGTGAATCTGGGGTTCCCTACGAGCAGTACTTC. This sequence encodes CASSESGVPYEQYF.

The sample holds a few counts of this clonotype. This chain links TRBV4-3 with TRBJ2-1, with a tentative D call TRBD1 (6 bases). The germline V gene encodes CDR1 LGHNA and CDR2 YSLEER. CDR3 length: 15 amino acids. V gave up 4 bases and J gave up 6 bases, with 16 bases separating them. DNA of the CDR3: TGCGCCAGCAGCCTAATGGGAACAGGGCTCAATGAGCAGTTCTTC. It encodes CASSLMGTGLNEQFF.

This clonotype was observed a handful of times. The rearrangement links TRBV2 to TRBJ2-7; 11 positions match TRBD2. Germline assignment: CDR1 SNHLY and CDR2 FYNNEI. This CDR3 spans 14 amino acids. Unmatched junction bases numbered 7, after V lost 6 bases and J lost 6 bases. The CDR3 coding sequence is TGTGCCAGCAGAGCTAGCGGGAGGCCCAGCGAGCAGTACTTC. It encodes CASRASGRPSEQYF.

The chain carries TRBV11-2 and TRBJ1-1; D is ambiguous. The V end was cut by 1 base, the J end by 4 bases, with 7 bases between. This CDR3 spans 13 amino acids. CDR1 is SGHAT, CDR2 FQNNGV, per germline. Here the CDR3 reads CASSLAERTEAFF. For the CDR3, the DNA is TGTGCCAGCAGCTTAGCAGAGCGCACTGAAGCTTTCTTT.

V and J are TRBV9 and TRBJ2-2; D might be TRBD1 (5 bases). Germline lookup yields CDR1 SGDLS and CDR2 YYNGEE. The CDR3 totals 14 residues. V lost 0 bases and J lost 10, with 13 bases in between. The CDR3 nucleotides are TGTGCCAGCAGCGTAGAGGACACCCTCGAGGAGCTGTTTTTT. Its protein product is CASSVEDTLEELFF.

The CDR3 DNA is TGTGCCAGCAGCTCAGCGGGGGGCCTTGAATTTTCTAGCACAGATACGCAGTATTTT. This translates into CASSSAGGLEFSSTDTQYF. The rearrangement uses TRBV13 and TRBJ2-3, with 9 bases aligning to TRBD2. Germline loops: CDR1 PRHDT, CDR2 FYEKMQ (reference sequence). The CDR3 sequence is 19 residues long. V shed 4 bases, J shed 0 bases, and the junction held 14 bases outside the gene matches. Looking up the rest from reference TRBV13 and TRBJ2-3 gives the full variable domain: AAGVIQSPRHLIKEKRETATLKCYPIPRHDTVYWYQQGPGQDPQFLISFYEKMQSDKGSIPDRFSAQQFSDYHSELNMSSLELGDSALYFCASSSAGGLEFSSTDTQYFGPGTRLTVL.

The chain has TRBV12-3 or TRBV12-4 and TRBJ2-5; D might be TRBD2 (6 bases). The V end lost 5 bases, the J end lost 7 bases, and 14 bases lay between the germline ends. This CDR3 region has 13 residues. CDR3 sequence reads: CASSRGTLGTQYF. CDR3 coding DNA: TGTGCCAGCAGTCGGGGGACCCTGGGGACCCAGTACTTC.

This chain connects TRBV4-2 to TRBJ2-4; TRBD1 matches 12 bases. This CDR3 has 17 residues. From germline, CDR1 is LGHNA and CDR2 YNFKEQ. V was pared by 4 bases and J by 5 bases, with 9 bases of the junction left unmatched. The CDR3 loop reads CASSPSGTGGAENIQYF. The CDR3 coding sequence is TGTGCCAGCAGCCCCTCCGGGACAGGGGGCGCGGAAAACATTCAGTACTTC.

This clonotype turned up a few times. The chain has TRBV20-1 and TRBJ1-5; TRBD1 aligns across 8 bases. V was pared by 2 bases and J by 4 bases, with 7 bases of the junction left unmatched. CDR3 length: 15 amino acids. Per germline, CDR1 DFQATT and CDR2 SNEGSKA (reference sequence). The chain's CDR3 is CSARRTGLVNQPQHF. The CDR3 DNA follows: TGCAGTGCTAGACGGACAGGGCTCGTTAATCAGCCCCAGCATTTT.

This chain connects TRBV20-1 to TRBJ2-7, with D perhaps matching TRBD2 (5 bases). The CDR3 has 13 amino acids. The germline V gene has CDR1 DFQATT and CDR2 SNEGSKA (reference sequence). Trimming removed 3 bases from V and 3 bases from J, with 12 bases in between. Here the CDR3 reads CSASWMGSYEQYF. The CDR3 region has the DNA TGCAGTGCTAGCTGGATGGGGAGCTACGAGCAGTACTTC.

The sample holds many counts of this clonotype. This chain uses TRBV20-1 with TRBJ2-3; TRBD1 might be the D (6 bases). Deletions cut 3 bases from V and 2 bases from J, with 15 bases between. The CDR3 covers 15 residues. Per the germline V gene, CDR1 is DFQATT and CDR2 is SNEGSKA (reference sequence). The CDR3 DNA is TGCAGTGCTAGTTGGGGCCAGGGGAACACAGATACGCAGTATTTT. Protein: CSASWGQGNTDTQYF.

At least ten counts were recorded for this clonotype. The CDR3 loop reads CASSLLAGGSSAEQYF. The CDR3 nucleotides are TGTGCCAGCAGCTTACTAGCGGGAGGATCCTCCGCCGAGCAGTACTTC. The chain employs TRBV7-6 and TRBJ2-7; 11 bases align to TRBD2. Germline values: CDR1 SGHVS, CDR2 FNYEAQ. The V gene end was trimmed by 2 bases and the J gene end by 6 bases; junction bases not matched to a gene: 9. CDR3 length equals 16 residues.

This sequence joins TRBV28 and TRBJ2-1; D is uncertain. CDR1 and CDR2 from the germline V gene are MDHEN and SYDVKM. CDR3 size: 14 residues. V lost 3 bases and J lost 6, with 12 bases in between. The CDR3 bases are TGTGCCAGCAGTTTTATAGGCCTTGGCAATGAGCAGTTCTTC. Its translation is CASSFIGLGNEQFF.

V gene TRBV3-1 combines with J gene TRBJ1-2, with a weak D call TRBD1 (6 bases). The germline CDR1 and CDR2 sequences are LGHDT and YNNKEL (reference sequence). The CDR3 covers 16 residues. The V and J ends lost 0 bases and 2 bases respectively, with 13 bases between them. The CDR3 bases are TGTGCCAGCAGCCAAGATCAGCGACAGGCGAACTATGGCTACACCTTC. Its translation: CASSQDQRQANYGYTF.

This clonotype showed up just a few times. The chain carries TRBV19 and TRBJ2-3; tentatively, D is TRBD1 or TRBD2 (5 bases each). V was trimmed by 1 base and J by 4 bases, leaving 9 bases between them. CDR1 is LNHDA and CDR2 is SQIVND in the germline V gene (reference sequence). The CDR3 spans 14 residues. CDR3 DNA sequence: TGTGCCAGTAGTATAGGGATGGGGGCAGATACGCAGTATTTT. Translated, it gives CASSIGMGADTQYF.

To note about this clonotype: Mismatch with germline at one junction end may stem from a read error. J is TRBJ1-5 and V is TRBV20-1; D not certain. The germline CDR1 and CDR2 sequences are DFQATT and SNEGSKA (reference sequence). There are 13 residues in the CDR3. CDR3 DNA: TGCAGTGCTAGGGGTAGCGGTAATCAGCCGCAGCATTTT. Translation: CSARGSGNQPQHF.

This clonotype turned up a few times. The chain employs TRBV29-1 and TRBJ1-1; D is unresolved. This CDR3 region has 13 residues. Germline values: CDR1 SQVTM, CDR2 ANQGSEA. The CDR3, as DNA: TGCAGTTATAGGTCCCCCCGTGACACTGAAGCTTTCTTT. It specifies CSYRSPRDTEAFF.

This clonotype showed up many times. The chain combines TRBV7-2 with TRBJ2-4; either TRBD1 or TRBD2 may supply D (5 bases each). The CDR3 is made up of 14 amino acids. Germline V CDR1 and CDR2: SGHTA, FQGNSA. The germline V and J ends were trimmed by 5 bases and 6 bases, with 14 bases remaining between them. CDR3 amino acids: CASSPMGVRNIQYF. CDR3 nucleotides: TGTGCCAGCAGCCCGATGGGGGTTCGAAACATTCAGTACTTC.